This T cell receptor (beta chain) appears in the sequencing data of a study of shared T cell receptors in the human thymus. CDR3 length: 15 residues. The germline V gene has CDR1 SGDLS and CDR2 YYNGEE. Trimming removed 0 bases from V and 0 bases from J, with 9 bases in between. TCRdb keeps only in-frame clones here, not all; method: immunoSEQ multiplex PCR. Of roughly 710,000 clones in the sample, 80% to 90% were seen once. These same records also appear under a second study, on human thymus T cells. That investigation notes: All donors were healthy Finnish infants who were undergoing corrective surgery to treat congenital heart defects. Corrective heart surgery yielded the resections from which the thymus tissue came.

What was sequenced was thymocytes. V is TRBV9 and J is TRBJ1-1; TRBD1 is a possible D gene (5 bases). This TCR derives from a girl in the first two years of life with a congenital heart defect. The CDR3 reads CASSVGAGLNTEAFF. CDR3 DNA sequence: TGTGCCAGCAGCGTAGGTGCAGGGCTGAACACTGAAGCTTTCTTT.